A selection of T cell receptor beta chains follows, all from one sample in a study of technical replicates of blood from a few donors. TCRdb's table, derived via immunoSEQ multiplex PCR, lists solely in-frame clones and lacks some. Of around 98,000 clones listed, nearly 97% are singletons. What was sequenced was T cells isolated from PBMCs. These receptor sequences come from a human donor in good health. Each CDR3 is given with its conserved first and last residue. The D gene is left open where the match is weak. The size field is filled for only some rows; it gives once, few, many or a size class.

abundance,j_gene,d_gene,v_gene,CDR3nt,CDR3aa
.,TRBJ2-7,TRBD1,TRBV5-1,TGCGCCAGCAGCTTGGATGCGACAGGGGGCTACGAGCAGTACTTC,CASSLDATGGYEQYF
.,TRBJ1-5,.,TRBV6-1,TGTGCCAGCAGTTCTGGACGGGGAGGCAATCAGCCCCAGCATTTT,CASSSGRGGNQPQHF
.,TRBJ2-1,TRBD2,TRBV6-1,TGTGCCAGCAAGAGAGCGGGAGGGGACAATGAGCAGTTCTTC,CASKRAGGDNEQFF
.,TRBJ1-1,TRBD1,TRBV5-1,TGCGCCAGCAGCGCCGGGACAGGGTTGAACACTGAAGCTTTCTTT,CASSAGTGLNTEAFF
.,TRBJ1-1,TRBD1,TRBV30,TGTGCCTGGAGTCCTTCACCGGGACAGGGAGAAGCTTTCTTT,CAWSPSPGQGEAFF
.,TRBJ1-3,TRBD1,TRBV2,TGTGCCAGCAGTCCCAGGGGGACATACTCCGGAAACACCATATATTTT,CASSPRGTYSGNTIYF
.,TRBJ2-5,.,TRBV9,TGTGCCAGCAGCGTTTTCTTGGGGGCCGCGGAGACCCAGTACTTC,CASSVFLGAAETQYF
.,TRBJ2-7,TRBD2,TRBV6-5,TGTGCCAGCAGTTCCGGGACTAGCGTCTACGAGCAGTACTTC,CASSSGTSVYEQYF
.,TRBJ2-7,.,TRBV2,TGTGCCAGCGTCGGGAACCTTGCCTACGAGCAGTACTTC,CASVGNLAYEQYF
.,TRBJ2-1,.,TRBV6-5,TGTGCCAGCTCCGCTAGGAGCTCCTACAATGAGCAGTTCTTC,CASSARSSYNEQFF
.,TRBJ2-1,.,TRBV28,TGTGCCAGCACTCAGGATCAAGGGGCCTACAATGAGCAGTTCTTC,CASTQDQGAYNEQFF
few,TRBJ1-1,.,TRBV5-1,TGCGCCAGCAGATCACTGATGAACACTGAAGCTTTCTTT,CASRSLMNTEAFF
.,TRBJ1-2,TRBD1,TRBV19,TGTGCCAGTAGTTCCCGAACGGACAGGGATACTTACCCCATTGGCTACACCTTC,CASSSRTDRDTYPIGYTF
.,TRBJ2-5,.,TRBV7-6,TGTGCCAGCAGCTTACACGACCCGTCGTGGTCAGGGGAACAAGAGACCCAGTACTTC,CASSLHDPSWSGEQETQYF
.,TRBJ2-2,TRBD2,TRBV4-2,TGTGCCAGCAGCCAAGAGCTAGCGGGACTCACCGGGGAGCTGTTTTTT,CASSQELAGLTGELFF
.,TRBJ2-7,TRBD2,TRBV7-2,TGTGCCAGCAGCTTAGTGTTTCCCCGGGGGGGGCTCAGGGACGAGCAGTACTTC,CASSLVFPRGGLRDEQYF
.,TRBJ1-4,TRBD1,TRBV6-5,TGTGCCAGCAGTTACTCCGGGACAGGGTGGGAAAAACTGTTTTTT,CASSYSGTGWEKLFF
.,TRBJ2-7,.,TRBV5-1,TGCGCCAGCAGCTTCGGACAGCACTCCTACGAGCAGTACTTC,CASSFGQHSYEQYF
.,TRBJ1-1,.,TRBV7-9,TGTGCCAGCAGCTTAACTTCGGGTGGAAGAACTGAAGCTTTCTTT,CASSLTSGGRTEAFF
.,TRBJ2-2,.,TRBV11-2,TGTGCCAGCAGTGCAGGGGCAAACACCGGGGAGCTGTTTTTT,CASSAGANTGELFF
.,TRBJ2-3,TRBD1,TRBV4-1,TGCGCCAGCAGCCAAGTAGGGACAGGGCCAGATACGCAGTATTTT,CASSQVGTGPDTQYF
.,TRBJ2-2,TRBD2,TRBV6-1,TGTGCCAGCAGGTCCTGGCGGGAGAGCACCGGGGAGCTGTTTTTT,CASRSWRESTGELFF
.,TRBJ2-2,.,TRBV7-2,TGTGCCAGCAGCCCCCTAGTGGGAGGTACCGGGGAGCTGTTTTTT,CASSPLVGGTGELFF
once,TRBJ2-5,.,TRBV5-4,TGTGCCAGCAGCTTGGCGGGATCGGAAGAAGAGACCCAGTACTTC,CASSLAGSEEETQYF
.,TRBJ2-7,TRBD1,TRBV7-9,TGTGCCAGCAGCTTAGGAGGGGACAGGGGCTACGAGCAGTACTTC,CASSLGGDRGYEQYF
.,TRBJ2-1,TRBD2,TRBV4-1,TGCGCCAGCAGCCAAGGTCAGACTAGCGAGGTCCATGAGCAGTTCTTC,CASSQGQTSEVHEQFF
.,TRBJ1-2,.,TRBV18,TGTGCCAGCTCACCGGGGCCCTTATGGGGCTACACCTTC,CASSPGPLWGYTF
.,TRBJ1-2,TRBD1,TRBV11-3,TGTGCCAGCAGCGGGCGACGAGGACAGGCACCGAAGAAGATATATGGCTACACCTTC,CASSGRRGQAPKKIYGYTF
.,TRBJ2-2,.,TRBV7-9,TGTGCCAGCGGGGGCGGCGGGAGTACCGGGGAGCTGTTTTTT,CASGGGGSTGELFF
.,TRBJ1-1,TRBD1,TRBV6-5,TGTGCCAGCAGTTACTATGGGGACAGAATGAACACTGAAGCTTTCTTT,CASSYYGDRMNTEAFF
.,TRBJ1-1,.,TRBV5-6,TGTGCCAGCAGCTTCAATTTGAACACTGAAGCTTTCTTT,CASSFNLNTEAFF
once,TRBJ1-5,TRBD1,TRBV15,TGTGCCACCAGCAGCCAACAGGGGCTTCAGCCCCAGCATTTT,CATSSQQGLQPQHF
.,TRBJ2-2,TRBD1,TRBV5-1,TGCGCCAGCAGCGTTGACAGGGCCGGGGAGCTGTTTTTT,CASSVDRAGELFF
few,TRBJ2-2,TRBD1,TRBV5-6,TGTGCCAGCAGCTTTTGGGACAGGGGATTGACCGGGGAGCTGTTTTTT,CASSFWDRGLTGELFF
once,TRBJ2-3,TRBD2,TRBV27,TGTGCCAGCAGTTCTCTAGCGGGGGGCACAGATACGCAGTATTTT,CASSSLAGGTDTQYF
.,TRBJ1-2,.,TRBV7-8,TGTGCCAGCAGCGATCTCTTCAGGGATGGCTACACCTTC,CASSDLFRDGYTF
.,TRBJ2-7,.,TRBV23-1,TGCGCCAGCAGTCAATCCCCCGCTCGAGGGCGACCACAATTCTACGAGCAGTACTTC,CASSQSPARGRPQFYEQYF
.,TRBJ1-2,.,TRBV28,TGTGCCAGCAGTTCCGGTGACCTTAGCGGGTGGTATGGCTACACCTTC,CASSSGDLSGWYGYTF
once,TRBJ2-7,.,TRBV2,TGTGCCAGCGGGATTTACAGGGCCAGAGAGGTCTACGAGCAGTACTTC,CASGIYRAREVYEQYF
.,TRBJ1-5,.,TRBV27,TGTGCCAGCAGTACGAGTAATTTCCAGCCCCAGCATTTT,CASSTSNFQPQHF
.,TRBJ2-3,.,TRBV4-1,TGCGCCAGCAGCCAAGTCGGACTAAGCACAGATACGCAGTATTTT,CASSQVGLSTDTQYF
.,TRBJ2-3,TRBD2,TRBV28,TGTGCCAGCAGGGGGACTAGCGGGAGGGTAACAGATACGCAGTATTTT,CASRGTSGRVTDTQYF
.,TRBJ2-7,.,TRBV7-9,TGTGCCAGCAGACCCACAGAGCCCTCCTACGAGCAGTACTTC,CASRPTEPSYEQYF
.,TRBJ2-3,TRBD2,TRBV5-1,TGCGCCAGCAGCTTGGCGTTAGCGGGGGCAAAAGATACGCAGTATTTT,CASSLALAGAKDTQYF
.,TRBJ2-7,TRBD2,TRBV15,TGTGCCACCAGCAGAGTCGGACTAGCATCCTACGAGCAGTACTTC,CATSRVGLASYEQYF
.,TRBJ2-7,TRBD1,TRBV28,TGTGCCAGCAGTCCCCCCACAGGGGCCAAGTCCTACGAGCAGTACTTC,CASSPPTGAKSYEQYF
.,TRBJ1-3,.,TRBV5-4,TGTGCCTCCAGGGCCCAGGGGGGAAACACCATATATTTT,CASRAQGGNTIYF
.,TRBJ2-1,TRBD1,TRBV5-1,TGCGCCAGCAGCACGGGACAGGGAGTACACAATGAGCAGTTCTTC,CASSTGQGVHNEQFF
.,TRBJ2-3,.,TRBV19,TGTGCCAGTAGTGTGGAGGGAAGGAGCACAGATACGCAGTATTTT,CASSVEGRSTDTQYF